These T cell receptor beta chains were read from a single sample in a study of T cells in Graves' hyperthyroidism and ophthalmopathy. One entry per CDR3 protein, called by TCRdb with MiXCR from the multiplex PCR reads. This sample yields a few hundred thousand distinct CDR3 sequences, of which approximately 13% are seen a single time; around 32% belongs to the top ten. Sequencing input: blood. All receptors come from a woman between 40 and 55 years old with Graves' ophthalmopathy. The CDR3 runs from the conserved cysteine through the conserved F or W. Each record gives: D gene, V gene, clone size, J gene, CDR3 DNA, CDR3 protein. A D gene is named only where the DNA matches it firmly. Expanded clones get a size class; other rows say once, few or many, or leave the size out.

.	TRBV5-6	.	TRBJ1-1	TGTGCCAGCAGCCTGGAGTCGCGGGGCACTGAAGCTTTCTTT	CASSLESRGTEAFF
.	TRBV20-1	.	TRBJ2-5	TGCAATGCTAGAGATCTGACAGGTCATAAGGCCCAGTACTTC	CNARDLTGHKAQYF
.	TRBV6-6	few	TRBJ1-5	TGTGCCAGCAGTTACAGCCTACGGGGTAATATACGTCAGCCCCAGCATTTT	CASSYSLRGNIRQPQHF
.	TRBV5-1	few	TRBJ2-7	TGCGCCAGCAGCCGAGGGTTCATGTACGAGCAGTACTTC	CASSRGFMYEQYF
.	TRBV28	many	TRBJ1-1	TGTGCCAGCAGTGCAACGACAGGCCAATTCACTGAAGCTTTCTTT	CASSATTGQFTEAFF
.	TRBV7-8	many	TRBJ1-5	TGTGCCAGCAGCCCCCATGAGATGTATAGCAATCAGCCCCAGCATTTT	CASSPHEMYSNQPQHF
TRBD1	TRBV28	many	TRBJ1-1	TGTGCCAGCATAACAGGGGGCGCGGGGGGGGTTGGGTCGGCATCGTTCTTT	CASITGGAGGVGSASFF
.	TRBV6-1	many	TRBJ2-5	TGTGCCAGCAGTGAAAGGTTTGGGGAGACCCAGTACTTC	CASSERFGETQYF
.	TRBV24-1	few	TRBJ2-1	TGTGCCACCTTCGGGGGCCCCTACAATGAGCAGTTCTTC	CATFGGPYNEQFF
TRBD1	TRBV2	many	TRBJ2-2	TGTGCCAGCATTACAGGGGCCTCGAACACCGGGGAGCTGTTTTTT	CASITGASNTGELFF
.	TRBV3-1	few	TRBJ1-5	TGTGCCAGCAGCCAATCGGGGTACAATCAGCCCCAGCATTTT	CASSQSGYNQPQHF
TRBD1	TRBV6-1	.	TRBJ1-1	TGTGCCAGCAGAGGACAGGACAGGGGGCGATCGGGCTCGGCTTTCTTT	CASRGQDRGRSGSAFF
TRBD1	TRBV7-2	many	TRBJ1-2	TGTGCCAGCAGCTTAGATATTGGGACGACAGGGAACTATGGCTACACCTTC	CASSLDIGTTGNYGYTF
TRBD1	TRBV5-1	many	TRBJ1-1	TGCGCCAGCAGCGTATCCGGGACAGGGAACACTGAAGCTTTCTTT	CASSVSGTGNTEAFF
.	TRBV6-1	.	TRBJ1-4	TGTGCCAGCAGCCTCGCCGTGGTCAACGAAAAACTGTTTTTT	CASSLAVVNEKLFF
.	TRBV6-5	once	TRBJ2-7	TGTGCCAGCAGTTACTCGACTGGGGTCGAGCAGTACTTC	CASSYSTGVEQYF
TRBD1	TRBV28	many	TRBJ1-1	TGTGCCAGCAGACCCGGGACAGGGAGATTGAACACTGAAGCTTTCTTT	CASRPGTGRLNTEAFF